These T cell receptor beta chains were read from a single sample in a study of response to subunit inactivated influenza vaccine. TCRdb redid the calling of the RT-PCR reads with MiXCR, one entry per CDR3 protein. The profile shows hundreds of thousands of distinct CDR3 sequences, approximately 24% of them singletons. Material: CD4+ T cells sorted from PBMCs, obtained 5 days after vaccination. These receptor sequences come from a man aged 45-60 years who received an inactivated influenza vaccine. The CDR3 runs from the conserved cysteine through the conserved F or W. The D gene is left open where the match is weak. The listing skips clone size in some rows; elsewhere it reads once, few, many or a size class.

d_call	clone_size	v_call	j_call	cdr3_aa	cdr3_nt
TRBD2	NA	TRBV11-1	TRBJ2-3	CASSSSMTSGGASDTQYF	TGTGCCAGCAGCTCCTCAATGACTAGCGGGGGGGCGTCAGATACGCAGTATTTT
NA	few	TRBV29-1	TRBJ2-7	CSVVPPGQSSYEQYF	TGCAGCGTTGTCCCTCCGGGACAAAGCTCCTACGAGCAGTACTTC
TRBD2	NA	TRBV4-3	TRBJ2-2	CASSQPGTRNTGELFF	TGCGCCAGCAGCCAACCCGGGACTAGGAACACCGGGGAGCTGTTTTTT
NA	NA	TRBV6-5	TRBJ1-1	CASSYSIRGGTEAFF	TGTGCCAGCAGTTACTCGATCCGGGGTGGTACTGAAGCTTTCTTT
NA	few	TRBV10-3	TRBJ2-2	CAISESRDTGELFF	TGTGCCATCAGTGAATCGAGGGACACCGGGGAGCTGTTTTTT
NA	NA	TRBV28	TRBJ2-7	CASSLGGVTGANF	TGTGCCAGCAGTTTAGGGGGGGTGACAGGAGCTAACTTC
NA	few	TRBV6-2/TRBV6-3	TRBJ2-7	CASSYSTHSRMEQYF	TGTGCCAGCAGTTACTCGACTCATAGTAGGATGGAGCAGTACTTC
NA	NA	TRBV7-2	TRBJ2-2	CASSPAADRRTGELFF	TGTGCCAGCAGCCCGGCGGCCGACCGGCGGACCGGGGAGCTGTTTTTT
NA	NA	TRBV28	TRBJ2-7	CASTTPSIYEQYF	TGTGCCAGCACCACGCCTAGTATCTACGAGCAGTACTTC
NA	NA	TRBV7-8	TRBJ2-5	CASSPSPWAQETQYF	TGTGCCAGCAGCCCCAGCCCTTGGGCCCAAGAGACCCAGTACTTC
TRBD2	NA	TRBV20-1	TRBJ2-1	CSATSGRPYNEQFF	TGCAGTGCTACTAGCGGGAGGCCCTACAATGAGCAGTTCTTC
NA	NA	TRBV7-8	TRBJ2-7	CASSLVPRGGFHEQYF	TGTGCCAGCAGCTTAGTGCCGCGGGGAGGTTTTCACGAGCAGTACTTC
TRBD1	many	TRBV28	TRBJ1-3	CASSLGQIFGNTIYF	TGTGCCAGCAGTTTGGGACAGATATTTGGAAACACCATATATTTT
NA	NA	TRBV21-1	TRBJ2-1	CASSIEEPAGLYNEQFF	TGTGCCAGCAGCATTGAGGAACCAGCGGGCCTCTACAATGAGCAGTTCTTC
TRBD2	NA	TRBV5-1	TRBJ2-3	CASRKAGGDTQFF	TGCGCCAGCAGAAAAGCGGGAGGAGATACGCAGTTTTTT
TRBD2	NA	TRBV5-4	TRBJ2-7	CASSPATSRSGNYEQYF	TGTGCCAGCAGCCCCGCGACTAGCCGCTCAGGGAACTACGAGCAGTACTTC
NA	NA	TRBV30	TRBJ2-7	CAWSVGRGYHEQYF	TGTGCCTGGAGTGTGGGGAGGGGGTACCACGAGCAGTACTTC
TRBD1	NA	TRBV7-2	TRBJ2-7	CASSLQGATTRGNEQYF	TGTGCCAGCAGCCTACAGGGGGCGACCACCCGGGGGAACGAGCAGTACTTC
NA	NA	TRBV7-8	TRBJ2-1	CASSLALLSHSGNEQFF	TGTGCCAGCAGCTTAGCCCTCTTGTCGCATTCAGGGAATGAGCAGTTCTTC
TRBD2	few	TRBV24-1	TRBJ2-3	CATSDFAGGITDTQYF	TGTGCCACCAGTGATTTCGCGGGAGGGATCACAGATACGCAGTATTTT
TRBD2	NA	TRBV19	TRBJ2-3	CASSTGSGTVSYF	TGTGCCAGTAGTACTGGTAGCGGGACGGTATCGTATTTT
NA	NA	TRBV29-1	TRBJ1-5	CSVGAGDQPQHF	TGCAGCGTTGGGGCAGGGGATCAGCCCCAGCATTTT
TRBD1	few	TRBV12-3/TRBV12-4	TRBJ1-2	CASSQRPGGGGYTF	TGTGCCAGCAGTCAACGCCCAGGGGGCGGAGGCTACACCTTC
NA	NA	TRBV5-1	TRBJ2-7	CASSLGGAQDEQYF	TGCGCCAGCAGCTTGGGCGGGGCCCAGGACGAGCAGTACTTC
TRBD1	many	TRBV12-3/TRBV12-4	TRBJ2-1	CASTRQGNEQFF	TGTGCCAGCACCAGACAGGGAAATGAGCAGTTCTTC
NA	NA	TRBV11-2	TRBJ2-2	CASSLFWRFGGQAGELFF	TGTGCCAGCAGCTTATTTTGGAGGTTCGGGGGGCAAGCCGGGGAGCTGTTTTTT
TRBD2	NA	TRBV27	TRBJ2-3	CASSPTGLAGRPDTQYF	TGTGCCAGCAGTCCGACCGGACTAGCGGGGAGACCAGATACGCAGTATTTT
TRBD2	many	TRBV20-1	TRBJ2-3	CSASATLAGGPDTQYF	TGCAGTGCTAGTGCAACCCTAGCGGGAGGACCAGATACGCAGTATTTT
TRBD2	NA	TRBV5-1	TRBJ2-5	CASSLGLAAYQETQYF	TGCGCCAGCAGCTTAGGACTAGCGGCCTACCAAGAGACCCAGTACTTC
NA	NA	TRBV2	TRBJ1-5	CASSEALGRGQPQHF	TGTGCCAGCAGTGAAGCGCTAGGGAGGGGACAGCCCCAGCATTTT
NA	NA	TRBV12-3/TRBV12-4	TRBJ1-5	CASRLTGNQPQHF	TGTGCCAGCAGGCTTACAGGTAATCAGCCCCAGCATTTT
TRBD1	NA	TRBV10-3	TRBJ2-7	CAIGDPGQGPSLQYF	TGTGCCATCGGGGACCCGGGACAGGGGCCCAGTCTGCAGTACTTC
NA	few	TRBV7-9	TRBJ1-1	CASSSDTGNTEAFF	TGTGCCAGCAGCTCAGATACAGGGAACACTGAAGCTTTCTTT
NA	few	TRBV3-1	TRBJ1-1	CASSLRDVYTEAFF	TGTGCCAGCAGCCTCCGGGACGTATACACTGAAGCTTTCTTT
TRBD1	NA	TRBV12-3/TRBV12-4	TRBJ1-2	CASSLDTGANYGYTF	TGTGCCAGCAGTTTAGATACAGGGGCTAACTATGGCTACACCTTC
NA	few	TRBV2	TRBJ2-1	CASSPILFSFEQFF	TGTGCCAGCAGCCCCATACTTTTTTCTTTTGAGCAGTTCTTC
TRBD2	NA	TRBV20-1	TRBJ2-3	CSARASGGAGWKDTQYF	TGCAGTGCTAGAGCAAGCGGGGGGGCGGGGTGGAAAGATACGCAGTATTTT
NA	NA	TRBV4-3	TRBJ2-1	CASSQVAVSSSYNEQFF	TGCGCCAGCAGCCAAGTAGCGGTCTCGAGCTCCTACAATGAGCAGTTCTTC
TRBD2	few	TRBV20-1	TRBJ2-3	CSAETSGSTDTQYF	TGCAGTGCAGAGACTAGCGGGAGCACAGATACGCAGTATTTT
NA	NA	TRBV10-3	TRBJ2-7	CAITPSDSYEQYF	TGTGCCATAACTCCGAGTGACAGCTACGAGCAGTACTTC
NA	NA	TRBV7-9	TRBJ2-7	CASSRREGPSYEQYF	TGTGCCAGCAGCCGCAGGGAAGGCCCTTCCTACGAGCAGTACTTC
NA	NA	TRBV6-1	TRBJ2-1	CASSNEPYNEQFF	TGTGCCAGCAGCAATGAACCTTACAATGAGCAGTTCTTC
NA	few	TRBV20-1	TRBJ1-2	CSARGTVYGYTF	TGCAGTGCGAGGGGGACGGTCTATGGCTACACCTTC
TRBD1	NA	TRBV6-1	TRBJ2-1	CASNGQGQQFF	TGTGCCAGCAATGGACAGGGTCAACAGTTCTTC
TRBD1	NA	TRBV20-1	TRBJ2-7	CSARDVQGAYEQYF	TGCAGTGCTAGAGATGTACAGGGGGCCTACGAGCAGTACTTC
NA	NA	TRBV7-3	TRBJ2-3	CASSLSDGGAGGADTQYF	TGTGCCAGCAGCTTATCAGACGGCGGGGCAGGGGGGGCAGATACGCAGTATTTT
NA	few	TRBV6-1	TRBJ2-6	CASSRYTNSGANVLTF	TGTGCCAGCAGCCGGTACACCAACTCTGGGGCCAACGTCCTGACTTTC
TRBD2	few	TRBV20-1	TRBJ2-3	CSARETSGGKDTQYF	TGCAGTGCTAGAGAGACTAGCGGGGGAAAAGATACGCAGTATTTT
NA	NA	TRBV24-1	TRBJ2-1	CATSEDLGSSYNEQFF	TGTGCCACCAGTGAGGATTTAGGGAGCTCCTACAATGAGCAGTTCTTC
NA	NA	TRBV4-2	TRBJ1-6	CASSQGTSLHF	TGTGCCAGCAGCCAAGGGACCTCCCTCCACTTT
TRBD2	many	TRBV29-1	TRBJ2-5	CSVDKGGSYF	TGCAGCGTTGACAAGGGAGGGAGTTACTTC
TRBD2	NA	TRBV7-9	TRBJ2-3	CASSVSSGSTDTQYF	TGTGCCAGCAGCGTTTCTAGCGGCAGCACAGATACGCAGTATTTT
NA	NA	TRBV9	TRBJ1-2	CASSVEQGFGYTF	TGTGCCAGCAGCGTAGAACAGGGCTTTGGCTACACCTTC
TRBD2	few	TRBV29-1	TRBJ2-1	CSVEEPSGRVNEQFF	TGCAGCGTTGAAGAGCCTAGCGGGAGGGTCAATGAGCAGTTCTTC
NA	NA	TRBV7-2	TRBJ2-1	CASSLAVFGDPFF	TGTGCCAGCAGCTTAGCCGTGTTTGGGGACCCGTTCTTC
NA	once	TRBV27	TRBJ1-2	CASRAVGVLNYGYTF	TGTGCCAGCAGGGCAGTGGGGGTGCTTAACTATGGCTACACCTTC
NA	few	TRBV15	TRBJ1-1	CATSRDSGAVRNTEAFF	TGTGCCACCAGCAGAGATTCGGGTGCAGTCCGTAACACTGAAGCTTTCTTT
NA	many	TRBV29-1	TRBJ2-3	CSVLQGGGTDTQYF	TGCAGCGTCCTACAGGGAGGGGGCACAGATACGCAGTATTTT
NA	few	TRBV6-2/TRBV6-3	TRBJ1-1	CASSDYSHMNTEAFF	TGTGCCAGCAGTGATTACAGCCACATGAACACTGAAGCTTTCTTT
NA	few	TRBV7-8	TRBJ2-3	CASSLVLVPRRSSTDTQYF	TGTGCCAGCAGCTTAGTGTTGGTCCCAAGGAGGTCTAGCACAGATACGCAGTATTTT